This is a list of T cell receptor beta chains from one sample in a study of cytomegalovirus exposure and HLA in healthy donors. Sequencing was performed with immunoSEQ multiplex PCR; in TCRdb, only in-frame clones are kept and a portion is missing. The table includes 120,000 or so clones, around four fifths detected once. Sequencing input: PBMCs. These receptors came from a male donor in good health and CMV-seropositive. Both conserved end residues are trimmed from each CDR3. Fields, in order: J gene, V gene, CDR3 length, CDR3 protein.

J: TRBJ2-4; V: TRBV27; length: 13; CDR3: ASSLGPGAKNIQY
J: TRBJ2-2; V: TRBV6-5; length: 13; CDR3: ASSYEWGRGGELF
J: TRBJ1-1; V: TRBV7-8; length: 14; CDR3: ASSLLGGRGNTEAF
J: TRBJ2-3; V: TRBV7-9; length: 16; CDR3: ASSHPVGLAPSPDTQY
J: TRBJ2-2; V: TRBV27; length: 14; CDR3: ASSLTGTRGAGELF
J: TRBJ2-2; V: TRBV29-1; length: 9; CDR3: SVGGAGELF
J: TRBJ2-7; V: TRBV7-3; length: 14; CDR3: ASSYGTSGSPYEQY
J: TRBJ2-3; V: TRBV28; length: 13; CDR3: ASSPTGGGTDTQY
J: TRBJ2-1; V: TRBV19; length: 12; CDR3: ASSILAGDNEQF
J: TRBJ1-2; V: TRBV29-1; length: 12; CDR3: SVSPGQDNYGYT
J: TRBJ2-7; V: TRBV30; length: 12; CDR3: AWRRDRVFSEQY
J: TRBJ2-3; V: TRBV10-3; length: 11; CDR3: AMRTGSTDTQY
J: TRBJ2-1; V: TRBV5-6; length: 16; CDR3: ASSFGLGSGSSYNEQF
J: TRBJ1-2; V: TRBV28; length: 15; CDR3: ASILGTSAHSNYGYT
J: TRBJ2-7; V: TRBV11-3; length: 13; CDR3: ASSLGLAGSYEQY
J: TRBJ1-5; V: TRBV19; length: 12; CDR3: ASSIDLGVQPQH
J: TRBJ1-5; V: TRBV27; length: 10; CDR3: ASSQLGQGQH
J: TRBJ1-1; V: TRBV29-1; length: 11; CDR3: SVEAGRGTEAF
J: TRBJ2-2; V: TRBV27; length: 14; CDR3: ASSLRTGIDTGELF
J: TRBJ2-1; V: TRBV7-9; length: 12; CDR3: ASPGGELNNEQF
J: TRBJ1-5; V: TRBV6-6; length: 13; CDR3: ASSSDGQDNQPQH
J: TRBJ2-3; V: TRBV13; length: 11; CDR3: ASTEGAEDTQY
J: TRBJ2-3; V: TRBV10-3; length: 13; CDR3: AIGGPSGKTDTQY
J: TRBJ2-1; V: TRBV10-3; length: 13; CDR3: AISTPTGGPNEQF
J: TRBJ2-5; V: TRBV7-3; length: 12; CDR3: ASSFTGGVETQY
J: TRBJ1-1; V: TRBV7-2; length: 13; CDR3: ASSARSGTNTEAF
J: NA; V: TRBV18; length: 16; CDR3: ASSPNFGEAGASYEQY
J: TRBJ2-7; V: TRBV19; length: 13; CDR3: ASSPSGKSSYEQY
J: TRBJ2-1; V: TRBV7-8; length: 12; CDR3: ASSLTSGTTAEF
J: TRBJ2-1; V: TRBV19; length: 11; CDR3: ASSIQGNNEQF
J: TRBJ2-5; V: TRBV2; length: 12; CDR3: ASSERRGAETQY
J: TRBJ1-6; V: TRBV30; length: 14; CDR3: AWSDPWQGEDSPLH
J: TRBJ2-7; V: TRBV19; length: 11; CDR3: ASSIFGGQEQY
J: TRBJ2-7; V: TRBV25-1; length: 13; CDR3: ASRATGKGSYEQY
J: TRBJ2-1; V: TRBV19; length: 14; CDR3: ASSIETNTYYNEQF
J: TRBJ2-7; V: TRBV20-1; length: 9; CDR3: SATGAHEQY
J: NA; V: TRBV30; length: 15; CDR3: AWSPTSMGGPMHEQY
J: TRBJ2-4; V: TRBV9; length: 15; CDR3: ASSLAGGPSAKNSQY
J: TRBJ2-1; V: TRBV11-2; length: 14; CDR3: ASSLVQVASYNEQF
J: TRBJ2-4; V: TRBV29-1; length: 11; CDR3: SAESLAKNIQY